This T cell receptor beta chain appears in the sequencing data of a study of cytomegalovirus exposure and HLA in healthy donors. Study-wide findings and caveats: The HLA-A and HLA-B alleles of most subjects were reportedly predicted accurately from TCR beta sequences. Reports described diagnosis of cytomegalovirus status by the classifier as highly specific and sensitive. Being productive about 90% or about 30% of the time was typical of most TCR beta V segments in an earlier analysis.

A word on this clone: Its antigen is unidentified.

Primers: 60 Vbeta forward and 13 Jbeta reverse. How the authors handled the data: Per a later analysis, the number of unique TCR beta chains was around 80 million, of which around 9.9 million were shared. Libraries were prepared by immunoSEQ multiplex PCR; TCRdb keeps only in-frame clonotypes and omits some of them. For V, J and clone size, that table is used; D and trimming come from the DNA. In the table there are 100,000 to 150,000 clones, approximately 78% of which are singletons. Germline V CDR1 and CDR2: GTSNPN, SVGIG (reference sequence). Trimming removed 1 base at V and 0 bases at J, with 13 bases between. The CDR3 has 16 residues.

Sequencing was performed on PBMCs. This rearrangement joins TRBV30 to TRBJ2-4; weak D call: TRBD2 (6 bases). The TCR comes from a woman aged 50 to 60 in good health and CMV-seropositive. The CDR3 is CAWSGPRGTAKNIQYF. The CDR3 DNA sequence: TGTGCCTGGAGTGGCCCTCGGGGGACAGCCAAAAACATTCAGTACTTC.